The rows below give T cell receptor beta chains drawn from one sample of a study of blood T cells in healthy people across ages. TCRdb called the 5' RACE reads again in MiXCR, with one record for every CDR3 protein. The table shows around 1,000,000 distinct CDR3 sequences, with almost 25% occurring only once. The same data also contributed to another study, on T cells of mothers and their children.

Sequenced material: blood. All receptors derive from a girl aged 2 to 10 in good health. Both conserved end residues are part of each CDR3. D genes are given only for firm matches. Where a row states a size, it is once, few, many or the class of an expanded clone; other rows omit it.

V gene	D gene	clone size	J gene	CDR3 DNA	CDR3 protein
TRBV27	NA	few	TRBJ2-5	TGTGCCAGTTCGGACCGACCCCAAGAGACCCAGTACTTC	CASSDRPQETQYF
TRBV7-2	NA	few	TRBJ1-1	TGTGCCAGCAACCCTCTCCCGGGCACTGAAGCTTTCTTT	CASNPLPGTEAFF
TRBV2	NA	NA	TRBJ1-2	TGTGCCAGCGGACTCTATGGCTACACCTTC	CASGLYGYTF
TRBV20-1	TRBD1	once	TRBJ2-3	TGCAGTGCACCCTCGACAGGGATAGGAGATACGCAGTATTTT	CSAPSTGIGDTQYF
TRBV7-9	NA	NA	TRBJ2-5	TGTGCCAGCAAGGGTCTAGAGACCCAGTACTTC	CASKGLETQYF
TRBV14	TRBD2	few	TRBJ2-2	TGTGCCAGCAGCCAAATAGGTGGCGGGAGCAACACCGGGGAGCTGTTTTTT	CASSQIGGGSNTGELFF
TRBV29-1	NA	NA	TRBJ2-1	TGCAGCGTTGAAGACGGGGTAGTTAGCCGAGTCAATGAGCAGTTCTTC	CSVEDGVVSRVNEQFF
TRBV6-2/TRBV6-3	NA	once	TRBJ2-7	TGTGCCACGGCGGGTCGGGCAAACTACGAGCAGTACTTC	CATAGRANYEQYF
TRBV12-3/TRBV12-4	TRBD1	few	TRBJ1-2	TGTGCCAGCAGTAGAATTGGACAGGGAGCATATGGCTACACCTTC	CASSRIGQGAYGYTF
TRBV11-2	TRBD2	NA	TRBJ2-3	TGTGCCAGCAGCTTAGTGGCTAGCGGGGGGGTCACAGATACGCAGTATTTT	CASSLVASGGVTDTQYF
TRBV4-1	TRBD1	few	TRBJ1-1	TGCGCCAGCAGCCAAGATAGGCCAGGGGGATTGAACACTGAAGCTTTCTTT	CASSQDRPGGLNTEAFF
TRBV6-6	NA	many	TRBJ1-5	TGTGCCAGCAGTTACGTCGTTAGCAATCAGCCCCAGCATTTT	CASSYVVSNQPQHF
TRBV13	NA	NA	TRBJ2-3	TGTGCCAGCAGCTTATCGGAGCGGCTCACAGATACGCAGTATTTT	CASSLSERLTDTQYF
TRBV29-1	TRBD1	few	TRBJ2-7	TGCAGCGCGAGGACAGGGGGAGACTACGAGCAGTACTTC	CSARTGGDYEQYF